One and the same sample provided the 10 T cell receptor beta chains below, sequenced in a study of blood T cell repertoires in COVID-19. Here immunoSEQ multiplex PCR was the method, and the copy in TCRdb shows in-frame clones only, minus some. The table records approximately 320,000 clones, roughly 90% of them present only once. Sequencing input: peripheral blood. The receptor source for this set is a woman in her twenties or thirties with COVID-19, enrolled during active disease.

This chain joins TRBV5-1 and TRBJ1-1; 9 positions match TRBD1. Trimming cost V 0 bases and J 5 bases; bases outside gene matches: 8. Germline V CDR1 and CDR2: SGHRS, YFSETQ. The CDR3 is 16 amino acids. CDR3 region: CASSLEVGQGSTEAFF. CDR3 coding DNA: TGCGCCAGCAGCTTGGAAGTGGGACAGGGTAGTACTGAAGCTTTCTTT. Filled out from reference TRBV5-1 and TRBJ1-1, the complete variable domain reads KAGVTQTPRYLIKTRGQQVTLSCSPISGHRSVSWYQQTPGQGLQFLFEYFSETQRNKGNFPGRFSGRQFSNSRSEMNVSTLELGDSALYLCASSLEVGQGSTEAFFGQGTRLTVV.

This chain uses TRBV20-1 with TRBJ2-3; D remains ambiguous. This CDR3 has 10 amino acids. Germline CDR1 DFQATT, CDR2 SNEGSKA (reference sequence). Trimming took 7 bases from V and 6 from J, leaving 8 bases between them. The CDR3 loop reads CSVVSDTQYF. The CDR3, as DNA: TGCAGTGTAGTTTCCGATACGCAGTATTTT.

The rearrangement links TRBV2 to TRBJ1-6; 7 bases agree with TRBD1. This CDR3 region has 14 residues. Germline V CDR1 and CDR2: SNHLY, FYNNEI. Trimming at V came to 6 bases and at J to 4 bases, leaving 3 bases not matched to a gene. The CDR3 reads CASRTTGYNSPLHF. The CDR3 DNA reads as TGTGCCAGCAGGACGACAGGGTATAATTCACCCCTCCACTTT.

The chain is built from TRBV2 and TRBJ2-5, with 8 bases matching TRBD2. The length of the CDR3 is 15 residues. Germline CDR1 and CDR2: SNHLY and FYNNEI. The V and J ends lost 6 bases and 5 bases, in that order; junction bases with no gene match: 11. This CDR3 reads CASSSRGGSWETQYF. The CDR3, as DNA: TGTGCCAGCAGCAGCCGGGGGGGCTCATGGGAGACCCAGTACTTC.

CDR3 sequence (DNA): TGTGCCAGCAGGTACGAGGAGGGTGAAGCTTTCTTT. Translating it yields CASRYEEGEAFF. The chain has TRBV28 and TRBJ1-1, with D hard to call. In germline, CDR1 is MDHEN, CDR2 SYDVKM. V lost 6 bases and J lost 7, with 12 bases in between. The CDR3 is made up of 12 amino acids.

The chain joins TRBV19 to TRBJ2-1; 8 nucleotides match TRBD2. This CDR3 has 13 residues. V was clipped by 6 bases and J by 8 bases; unmatched bases: 6. CDR1 and CDR2 from the germline V gene are LNHDA and SQIVND (reference sequence). The DNA of the CDR3 is TGTGCCAGTAGCGCCGGGGGGGCTGATGAGCAGTTCTTC. Encoded protein: CASSAGGADEQFF.

This sequence joins TRBV21-1 and TRBJ2-1; TRBD2 reflects the table's D call only, with no check against the DNA. TRBV21-1 is flagged as a pseudogene. The length of the CDR3 is 15 residues. CDR3 residues: CASSRFPGFKNEQFF. The CDR3 coding sequence is TGTGCCAGCAGCCGTTTTCCCGGGTTTAAAAATGAGCAGTTCTTC.

The rearrangement joins TRBV7-9 to TRBJ1-1; TRBD1 might be the D (6 bases). Germline V gene sequence: CDR1 SEHNR, CDR2 FQNEAQ (reference sequence). Trimming took 5 bases from V and 5 from J, leaving 18 bases between them. The CDR3 is 15 residues long. The DNA of the CDR3 is TGTGCCAGCAGCCTAGTGGCGGGGGCAAGGACTGAAGCTTTCTTT. It codes for CASSLVAGARTEAFF.

J is TRBJ2-2 and V is TRBV6-6; 9 bases agree with TRBD1. Trimming cost V 5 bases and J 5 bases; bases outside gene matches: 6. This CDR3 is 15 amino acids long. Germline CDR1 is MNHNY and CDR2 is SVGAGI (reference sequence). CDR3 region: CASSPTGGATGELFF. CDR3 coding DNA: TGTGCCAGCAGTCCCACAGGGGGCGCGACCGGGGAGCTGTTTTTT.

The chain carries TRBV28 and TRBJ1-1; D call uncertain. Trimming pared 4 bases from V and 1 base from J, leaving 16 bases between. From germline, CDR1 is MDHEN and CDR2 SYDVKM. CDR3 length: 16 residues. The CDR3: CASSSPYHSSNTEAFF. The DNA of the CDR3 is TGTGCCAGCAGTTCCCCCTATCATTCCTCGAACACTGAAGCTTTCTTT.